What follows is one T cell receptor (beta chain) and its context. Its target is unknown. The data belong to a study of a mutant IDH1 vaccine in newly diagnosed glioma. Whole-study context: Beginning 4-6 weeks after radiotherapy alone, or with temozolomide cycles, vaccination took place. Earlier care involved radiotherapy, temozolomide, or both, and the majority received both. Study results and limitations: Pseudoprogression apparently lacked any relation to changes in top peripheral T cell clonotypes.

Trimming removed 1 base from V and 7 bases from J, with 7 bases in between. Germline-derived CDR1 and CDR2 are SEHNR and FQNEAQ (reference sequence). The CDR3 consists of 12 residues. The time point here: week 47, end of study. The vaccine gave 300 ug of a 20-mer mutant IDH1 peptide subcutaneously per dose. The table came from immunoSEQ multiplex PCR; TCRdb's copy has only in-frame clones and leaves some out. The data hold about 46,000 clones, with approximately 84% observed a single time. The source of this sequence is a woman under 40 with glioma. Some clones in this sample may be carry-over from other donors' samples. The sequencing here drew on PBMCs, taken from a glioma patient whose treatment included an IDH1 peptide vaccine. V usage is TRBV7-9 and J usage is TRBJ2-5; D is undetermined. The CDR3 DNA reads TGTGCCAGCAGCTTAGAGTACGGGACCCAGTACTTC. It yields the protein CASSLEYGTQYF.